This T cell receptor beta chain is from a study of T cell repertoires in cytomegalovirus infection. The CDR3 loop spans 13 amino acids. Looked up from germline, CDR1 is SGHRS and CDR2 is YFSETQ. V was clipped by 4 bases and J by 5 bases, with 12 bases between them. This clonotype has only a few counts. What it binds is not known. TCRdb reprocessed the reads via MiXCR and lists one record per CDR3 protein. The profile covers 300,000 to 400,000 distinct CDR3 sequences, with about 28% appearing a single time and 15% to 25% taken by the ten largest. This chain uses TRBV5-1 with TRBJ2-5; tentatively, D is TRBD1 (6 bases). The sequence came from a human donor in good health (CMV status not recorded). Some clones in this sample may be carry-over from other donors' samples. The material was cultured PBMCs, obtained from culture after CMV antigen stimulation. The CDR3 protein is CASSPTGSETQYF. As DNA, the CDR3 is TGCGCCAGCAGCCCCACAGGGTCCGAGACCCAGTACTTC.